This entry concerns a single TCR beta chain. The CDR3 covers 14 residues. The ends were cut back, 5 bases at V and 8 bases at J, with 15 bases in the middle. Per the germline V gene, CDR1 is SGHAT and CDR2 is FQNNGV. This record comes from a study of blood T cell repertoires in COVID-19. Original processing notes: From reference gene primer amplification, estimates of nucleated cell counts were derived. Data came from immunoSEQ multiplex PCR; TCRdb stores just in-frame clones and leaves some out. V, J and clone size reflect that table, while D and trimming were determined from the DNA. The sample has around 140,000 clones; around 79% are singletons. Enrollees, about 18 to 95 years old, lived in approximately 25 US areas.

The receptor was isolated from a woman aged 45 to 65 who had recovered from COVID-19. The chain couples TRBV11-2 to TRBJ2-2; TRBD1 might be the D (6 bases). The sequenced sample consisted of PBMCs or T cells enriched from blood (not recorded which). The CDR3 region has the DNA TGTGCCAGCAGCCCTCCAGGGGCCGAAGGGGAGCTGTTTTTT. This translates into CASSPPGAEGELFF.